This T cell receptor beta chain emerged from a study of neurological immune-mediated disorders. At the level of the study: In a group of about 35 multiple sclerosis patients, approximately 31 had the relapsing-remitting type and 3 had the secondary progressive type. Findings and caveats of the study: Phylogenetic grouping assigned the repertoires of 18 of 34 multiple sclerosis patients to a single cluster of related CDR3 sequences. This cluster may be a repertoire-level signature.

This clonotype was seen at least ten times. Its target is not known. The unsorted libraries were made from 2 million PBMCs kept at -80 C. Losses at the gene ends were 3 bases for V and 9 bases for J; bases not matched to a gene: 6. CDR3 size: 14 residues. Germline values: CDR1 KGHSH, CDR2 LQKENI. TCRdb reanalysed the 5' RACE reads using MiXCR and keeps one entry per CDR3 protein. The data contain over 60,000 distinct CDR3 sequences, around 4.6% of them singletons. This chain joins TRBV18 and TRBJ1-2; 11 nucleotides match TRBD1. What was sequenced was PBMCs. The clonotype originates from a woman aged 30 to 39 with multiple sclerosis. The CDR3 is CASSPDRGHVSYTF. CDR3 in DNA: TGTGCCAGCTCACCGGACAGGGGGCATGTAAGCTACACCTTC. Filled out from reference TRBV18 and TRBJ1-2, the complete variable domain reads NAGVMQNPRHLVRRRGQEARLRCSPMKGHSHVYWYRQLPEEGLKFMVYLQKENIIDESGMPKERFSAEFPKEGPSILRIQQVVRGDSAAYFCASSPDRGHVSYTFGSGTRLTVV.